This T cell receptor (beta chain) came from a study of tumor and adjacent non-tumor tissue in lung cancer. Whole-study context: Each sample yielded roughly 4 million productive TCRbeta reads on average.

This clonotype was counted between two and nine times. Its target is unknown. TCRbeta libraries were built with three rounds of nested PCR, modified from ARM-PCR. TCRdb re-called the multiplex PCR reads through MiXCR, storing one row per CDR3 protein. The repertoire includes more than 85,000 distinct CDR3 sequences, 60% to 80% of them detected once, and 37% sits in the top ten. Broader study findings: Significantly higher TCR diversity was found in tumor than normal lung. Shorter survival was associated with higher TCR diversity in tumors.

This CDR3 contains 14 residues. The germline gives CDR1 MDHEN, CDR2 SYDVKM. Between the trimmed V and J ends, which lost 7 bases and 3 bases, there was a span of 13 bases. This sample's RNA came from whole unsorted tissue. The sequence derives from a woman aged 60 to 75 with non-small cell lung cancer. The gene calls are TRBV28 and TRBJ1-5, with a possible D match to TRBD1 (6 bases). Source material: lung tumor tissue. The CDR3 protein is CASNLGGFNQPQHF. The CDR3 bases are TGTGCCAGCAACCTGGGGGGCTTCAATCAGCCCCAGCATTTT. Looking up the rest from reference TRBV28 and TRBJ1-5 gives the full variable domain: DVKVTQSSRYLVKRTGEKVFLECVQDMDHENMFWYRQDPGLGLRLIYFSYDVKMKEKGDIPEGYSVSREKKERFSLILESASTNQTSMYLCASNLGGFNQPQHFGDGTRLSIL.